The TCR beta chain under discussion was sequenced for a study of regulatory T cells in long-lasting Graves disease. For TCR beta, libraries came from iRepertoire HTBI primers and Arm-PCR of CDR3 regions. A single record per CDR3 protein comes from TCRdb applying MiXCR to the multiplex PCR reads. The sample yields 400,000 to 500,000 distinct CDR3 sequences, about 15% seen once. Trimming removed 7 bases at V and 2 bases at J, with 15 bases between. The CDR3 spans 15 residues. Time point described: newly diagnosed GD, antithyroid drugs for less than 3 months. PBMCs were the source of the RNA used for TCR sequencing. This clonotype has ten or more counts. These same records also appear under a second study, on T cells in Graves' hyperthyroidism and ophthalmopathy.

Material: peripheral blood mononuclear cells (PBMCs), obtained at new diagnosis, from a patient treated with antithyroid drugs. The gene calls are TRBV12-3 or TRBV12-4 and TRBJ1-3, with a weak D call TRBD1 (5 bases). The sequence came from a woman aged 40 to 49 with Graves disease. The CDR3 DNA reads as TGTGCCAGCACCCTAAGGGGAGGCGCTGGAAACACCATATATTTT. Amino acid sequence: CASTLRGGAGNTIYF.